One sample yielded the 16 T cell receptor beta chains listed below, sequenced in a study of OX40 agonist ivuxolimab in advanced cancers. Generated by immunoSEQ multiplex PCR, the TCRdb table keeps only in-frame clones and is missing some. The sample has 45,000 to 70,000 clones; around 84% are singletons. This material consisted of CD4+ or CD8+ T cells sorted from blood, taken in a trial of the OX40 agonist ivuxolimab. These receptors all come from an adult with an advanced solid tumor such as melanoma, head and neck, liver or kidney cancer.

The rearrangement links TRBV19 to TRBJ2-4; D possibly matches TRBD1 or TRBD2 (5 bases each). Trimming pared 3 bases from V and 6 bases from J, leaving 18 bases between. From germline, CDR1 is LNHDA and CDR2 SQIVND (reference sequence). This CDR3 spans 16 amino acids. CDR3 coding DNA: TGTGCCAGTAGTATTCGCGGCCAAAGTGGGGGAAACATTCAGTACTTC. It translates to CASSIRGQSGGNIQYF.

This sequence joins TRBV4-1 and TRBJ2-7; D possibly corresponds to TRBD2 (6 bases). Germline V gives CDR1 MGHRA, CDR2 YSYEKL. Trimming left V 2 bases short and J 0 bases short, with 14 bases between. CDR3 size: 16 residues. Here the CDR3 reads CASSQSGPYRSYEQYF. The CDR3 region has the DNA TGCGCCAGCAGCCAAAGCGGGCCTTATCGCTCCTACGAGCAGTACTTC.

The chain joins TRBV7-6 to TRBJ2-5; 8 bases line up with TRBD2. CDR3 size: 15 residues. After removal of 4 bases from V and 3 bases from J, the junction contained 7 bases not matched to a gene. CDR1 and CDR2 from the germline V gene are SGHVS and FNYEAQ. CDR3 protein: CASSSGGGPKETQYF. Here the CDR3 DNA reads TGTGCCAGCAGCTCCGGCGGGGGGCCGAAAGAGACCCAGTACTTC.

In its sample, this clone was seen a few times. The genes are TRBV19 and TRBJ2-6, with TRBD1 identical over 7 bases. CDR1 and CDR2 from the germline V gene are LNHDA and SQIVND (reference sequence). This CDR3 is 15 amino acids long. The J segment lost 2 bases and the V segment lost 9 bases, leaving 7 bases of the junction unmatched. CDR3 amino acids: CASGQGVPGANVLTF. The CDR3 nucleotides are TGTGCCAGCGGGCAGGGGGTGCCTGGGGCCAACGTCCTGACTTTC.

This clone was observed a few times. The J gene is TRBJ2-6, the V gene TRBV25-1, with no clear D. CDR1 MGHDK and CDR2 SYGVNS come from the germline V gene. The length of the CDR3 is 15 residues. Trimming took 1 base from V and 5 from J, leaving 9 bases between them. The CDR3 region has the DNA TGTGCCAGCAGTGAATTTGGGTCTCGGGCCAACGTCCTGACTTTC. Amino acids: CASSEFGSRANVLTF.

The V gene is TRBV11-3, the J gene TRBJ2-7; 8 bases are a match to TRBD1. The ends lost 4 bases at V and 6 bases at J; junction bases unmatched: 11. The germline V gene has CDR1 SGHNT and CDR2 YENEEA. CDR3 length equals 15 residues. The CDR3 protein is CASSSGGQGGREQYF. In DNA, the CDR3 is TGTGCCAGCAGCTCTGGAGGACAGGGAGGTCGCGAGCAGTACTTC.

The chain uses TRBV4-1 and TRBJ2-1, with D hard to call. The V gene's germline CDR1 is MGHRA and CDR2 YSYEKL. V dropped 0 bases and J dropped 3 bases, with 9 bases sitting between them. The CDR3 totals 15 residues. The CDR3 region is CASSQDLLFYNEQFF. The CDR3 DNA reads TGCGCCAGCAGCCAAGATTTACTATTCTACAATGAGCAGTTCTTC.

This chain links TRBV11-2 with TRBJ1-2; D perhaps matches TRBD1 (5 bases). V gave up 5 bases and J gave up 4 bases, with 14 bases separating them. Germline values: CDR1 SGHAT, CDR2 FQNNGV. The CDR3 sequence is 14 residues long. The CDR3 sequence is CASSSPGDPYGYTF. The DNA for the CDR3 is TGTGCCAGCAGCAGCCCGGGGGATCCCTATGGCTACACCTTC.

J is TRBJ1-5 and V is TRBV2; TRBD1 might be the D (5 bases). The CDR3 runs 14 residues. Germline lookup yields CDR1 SNHLY and CDR2 FYNNEI. V shed 6 bases and J shed 3 bases, with 12 bases lying between them. CDR3 bases: TGTGCCAGCAGCCCCGACAGACCCAATCAGCCCCAGCATTTT. Translating it yields CASSPDRPNQPQHF.

The V call is TRBV19, the J call TRBJ2-1; the match to TRBD2 covers 7 bases. CDR3 length: 16 amino acids. The ends lost 3 bases at V and 0 bases at J; junction bases unmatched: 5. Germline V CDR1 and CDR2: LNHDA, SQIVND (reference sequence). The CDR3 DNA sequence: TGTGCCAGTAGTATGGAGAGCGGGATCTCCTACAATGAGCAGTTCTTC. Encoded protein: CASSMESGISYNEQFF.

The V and J genes are TRBV19 and TRBJ1-5; no clear D. V was clipped by 3 bases and J by 2 bases, with 14 bases between them. The CDR3 has 16 residues. Looked up from germline, CDR1 is LNHDA and CDR2 is SQIVND (reference sequence). CDR3 DNA sequence: TGTGCCAGTAGTATTAGCTTAATTCCGGGCAATCAGCCCCAGCATTTT. Protein: CASSISLIPGNQPQHF. Combining the CDR3 with reference TRBV19 and TRBJ1-5 gives the whole variable domain DGGITQSPKYLFRKEGQNVTLSCEQNLNHDAMYWYRQDPGQGLRLIYYSQIVNDFQKGDIAEGYSVSREKKESFPLTVTSAQKNPTAFYLCASSISLIPGNQPQHFGDGTRLSIL.

This clone turned up a few times. V gene TRBV30 combines with J gene TRBJ1-1, with 7 bases fitting TRBD1. Germline CDR1 GTSNPN, CDR2 SVGIG (reference sequence). J was trimmed by 5 bases and V by 1 base; bases with no gene match: 7. The CDR3 contains 14 residues. The CDR3 sequence: CAWSAPGGRTEAFF. CDR3 bases: TGTGCCTGGAGTGCCCCAGGGGGTCGGACTGAAGCTTTCTTT.

The chain has TRBV2 and TRBJ2-3; 7 bases are shared with TRBD1. This CDR3 has 15 residues. The germline gives CDR1 SNHLY, CDR2 FYNNEI. Unmatched junction bases numbered 7, after V lost 7 bases and J lost 0 bases. The CDR3 coding sequence is TGTGCCAGCATCCCGACAGGGTTTAGCACAGATACGCAGTATTTT. This sequence encodes CASIPTGFSTDTQYF. The full variable domain, rest sourced from reference TRBV2 and TRBJ2-3, is EPEVTQTPSHQVTQMGQEVILRCVPISNHLYFYWYRQILGQKVEFLVSFYNNEISEKSEIFDDQFSVERPDGSNFTLKIRSTKLEDSAMYFCASIPTGFSTDTQYFGPGTRLTVL.

To note about this clone: The same CDR3 arises from other DNA sequences in this sample as well. The V call is TRBV5-1, the J call TRBJ2-5; D remains ambiguous. The V and J ends lost 0 bases and 4 bases respectively, with 4 bases between them. The CDR3 runs 12 residues. Germline CDR1 and CDR2: SGHRS and YFSETQ. This chain's CDR3 is CASSLELETQYF. In nucleotides, the CDR3 is TGCGCCAGCAGCTTGGAGTTAGAGACCCAGTACTTC.

This clone has only one observation. The gene calls are TRBV30 and TRBJ1-2; D may be TRBD1 (6 bases). Germline lookup yields CDR1 GTSNPN and CDR2 SVGIG (reference sequence). The germline V and J ends were trimmed by 2 bases and 4 bases, with 14 bases remaining between them. CDR3 length equals 14 residues. CDR3 residues: CAWSLRDTVYGYTF. DNA for the CDR3: TGTGCCTGGAGTCTCCGGGACACCGTCTATGGCTACACCTTC.

This rearrangement joins TRBV9 to TRBJ2-5, with D possibly TRBD2 on 6 matching bases. The V end lost 4 bases, the J end lost 4 bases, and 14 bases lay between the germline ends. The CDR3 has 14 amino acids. In germline, CDR1 is SGDLS, CDR2 YYNGEE. CDR3 in DNA: TGTGCCAGCAGCCCCGGGGGAAGCTTAGAGACCCAGTACTTC. It is translated as CASSPGGSLETQYF.